This TCR beta chain was observed in a study of T cells in Graves' hyperthyroidism and ophthalmopathy. This clonotype came up many times. Its target is unknown. Study conclusions and caveats: Ophthalmopathy prediction by the model preceded onset by a median approximately 6.9 months. Most thyroid clonotypes with frequency above 0.001 were detected in blood.

For ophthalmopathy patients, the Clinical Activity Score was at least 3 and the NOSPECS grade at least 4; duration was under 3 months. Diagnoses rested on clinical symptoms, serum thyroxine and TRAb, thyroid ultrasound and orbital computed tomography. Amplification yielded TCR beta CDR3 regions, with RNA transcripts as the source. TCR CDR3 underwent first-round RT-PCR with the HTBI primer set. From the multiplex PCR reads, TCRdb called clonotypes with MiXCR, one entry per CDR3 protein. The sample carries roughly 350,000 distinct CDR3 sequences, roughly 13% recorded once. Material for sequencing was blood. This receptor was identified in a middle-aged woman with Graves' ophthalmopathy.

CDR3 DNA: TGTGCCAGCAGTGGACAGGGGATGAGGACAGATACGCAGTATTTT. It translates to CASSGQGMRTDTQYF. The rearrangement links TRBV2 to TRBJ2-3, with 8 bases aligning to TRBD1. Germline V gene lookup returns CDR1 SNHLY and CDR2 FYNNEI. The CDR3 is 15 amino acids. Trimming took 4 bases from V and 3 from J; bases not matched to a gene: 6. Looking up the rest from reference TRBV2 and TRBJ2-3 gives the full variable domain: EPEVTQTPSHQVTQMGQEVILRCVPISNHLYFYWYRQILGQKVEFLVSFYNNEISEKSEIFDDQFSVERPDGSNFTLKIRSTKLEDSAMYFCASSGQGMRTDTQYFGPGTRLTVL.